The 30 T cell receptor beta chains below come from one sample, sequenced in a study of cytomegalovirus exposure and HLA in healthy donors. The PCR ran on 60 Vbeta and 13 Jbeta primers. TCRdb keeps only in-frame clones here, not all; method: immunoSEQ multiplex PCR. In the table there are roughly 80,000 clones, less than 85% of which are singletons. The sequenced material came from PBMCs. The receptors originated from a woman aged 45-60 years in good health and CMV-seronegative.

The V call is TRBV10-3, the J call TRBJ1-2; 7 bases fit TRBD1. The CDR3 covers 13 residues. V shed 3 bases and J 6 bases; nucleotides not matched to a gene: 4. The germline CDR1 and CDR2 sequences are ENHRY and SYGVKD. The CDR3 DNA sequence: TGTGCCATCAGTGAAGGGCAGGGGGATGGCTACACCTTC. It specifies CAISEGQGDGYTF.

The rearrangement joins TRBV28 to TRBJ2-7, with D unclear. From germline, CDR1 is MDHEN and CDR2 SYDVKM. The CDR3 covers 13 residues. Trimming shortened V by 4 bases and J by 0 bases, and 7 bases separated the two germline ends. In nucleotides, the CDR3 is TGTGCCAGCAGTTCTAGAAGCTCCTACGAGCAGTACTTC. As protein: CASSSRSSYEQYF.

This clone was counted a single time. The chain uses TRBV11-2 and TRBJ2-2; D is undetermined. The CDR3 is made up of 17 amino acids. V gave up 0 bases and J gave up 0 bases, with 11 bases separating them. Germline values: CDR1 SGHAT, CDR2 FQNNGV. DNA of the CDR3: TGTGCCAGCAGCTTAGACCCGACAAGGCCGAACACCGGGGAGCTGTTTTTT. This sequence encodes CASSLDPTRPNTGELFF.

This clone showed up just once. CDR3 bases: TGTGCCAGCAGCCCAAGGACAGGGGAGGAGACCCAGTACTTC. Encoded protein: CASSPRTGEETQYF. The genes are TRBV5-4 and TRBJ2-5, with TRBD1 matching 9 bases. CDR3 length: 14 residues. Germline V lookup: CDR1 SGHNT, CDR2 YYREEE (reference sequence). V shed 4 bases, J shed 5 bases, and the junction held 6 bases outside the gene matches.

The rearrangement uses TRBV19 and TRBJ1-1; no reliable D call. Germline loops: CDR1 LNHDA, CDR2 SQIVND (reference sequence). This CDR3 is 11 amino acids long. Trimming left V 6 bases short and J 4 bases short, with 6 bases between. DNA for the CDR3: TGTGCCAGTAGGGGCCCCACTGAAGCTTTCTTT. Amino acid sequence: CASRGPTEAFF.

CDR3 loop: CASSQVATGGTDTQYF. CDR3 DNA sequence: TGTGCCAGCAGCCAAGTCGCGACGGGGGGGACAGATACGCAGTATTTT. The J gene is TRBJ2-3, the V gene TRBV4-2; 8 nucleotides align to TRBD2. Germline CDR1 reads LGHNA; CDR2 reads YNFKEQ. The J segment lost 3 bases and the V segment lost 1 base, leaving 6 bases of the junction unmatched. The CDR3 spans 16 residues.

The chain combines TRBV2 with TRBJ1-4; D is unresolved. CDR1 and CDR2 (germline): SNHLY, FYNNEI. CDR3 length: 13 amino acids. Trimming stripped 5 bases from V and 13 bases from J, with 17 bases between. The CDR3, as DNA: TGTGCCAGCAGTTATCGAAGCTTAGAGGGACTGTTTTTT. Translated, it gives CASSYRSLEGLFF.

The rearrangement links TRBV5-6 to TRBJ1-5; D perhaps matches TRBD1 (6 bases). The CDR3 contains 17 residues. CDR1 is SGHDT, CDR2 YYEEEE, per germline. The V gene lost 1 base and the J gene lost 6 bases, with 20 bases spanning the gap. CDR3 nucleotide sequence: TGTGCCAGCAGCTTGTGGTGGGGGGGGGCGCGAATTCAGCCCCAGCATTTT. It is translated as CASSLWWGGARIQPQHF.

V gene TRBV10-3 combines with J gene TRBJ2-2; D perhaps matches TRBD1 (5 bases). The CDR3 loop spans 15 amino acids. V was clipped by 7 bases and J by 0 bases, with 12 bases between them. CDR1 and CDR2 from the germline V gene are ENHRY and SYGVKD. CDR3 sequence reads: CAITQDTPNTGELFF. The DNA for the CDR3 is TGTGCCATCACTCAGGACACCCCGAACACCGGGGAGCTGTTTTTT.

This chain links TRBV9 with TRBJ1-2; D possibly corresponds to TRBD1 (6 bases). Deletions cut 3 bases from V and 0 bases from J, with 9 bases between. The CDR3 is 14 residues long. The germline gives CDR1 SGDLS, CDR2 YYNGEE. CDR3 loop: CASSAGQANYGYTF. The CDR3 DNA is TGTGCCAGCAGCGCGGGACAAGCTAACTATGGCTACACCTTC.

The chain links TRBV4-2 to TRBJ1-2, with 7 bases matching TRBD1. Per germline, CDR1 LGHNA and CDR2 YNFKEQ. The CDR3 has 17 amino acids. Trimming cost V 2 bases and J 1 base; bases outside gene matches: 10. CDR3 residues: CASSQPRTGSRNYGYTF. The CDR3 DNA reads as TGTGCCAGCAGCCAACCGAGGACAGGTTCGCGTAACTATGGCTACACCTTC.

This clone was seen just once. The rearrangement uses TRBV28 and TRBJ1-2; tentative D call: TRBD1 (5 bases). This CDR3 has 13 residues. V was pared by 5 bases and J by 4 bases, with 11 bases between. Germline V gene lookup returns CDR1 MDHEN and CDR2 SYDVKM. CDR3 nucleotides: TGTGCCAGCAGTCCCGGGGGGTCCTATGGCTACACCTTC. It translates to CASSPGGSYGYTF.

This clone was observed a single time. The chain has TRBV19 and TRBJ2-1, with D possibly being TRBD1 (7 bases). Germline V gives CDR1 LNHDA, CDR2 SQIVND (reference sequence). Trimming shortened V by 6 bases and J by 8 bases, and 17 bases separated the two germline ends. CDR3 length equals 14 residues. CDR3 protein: CASRRQGGLDEQFF. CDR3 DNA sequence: TGTGCCAGTAGACGACAGGGAGGTCTAGATGAGCAGTTCTTC.

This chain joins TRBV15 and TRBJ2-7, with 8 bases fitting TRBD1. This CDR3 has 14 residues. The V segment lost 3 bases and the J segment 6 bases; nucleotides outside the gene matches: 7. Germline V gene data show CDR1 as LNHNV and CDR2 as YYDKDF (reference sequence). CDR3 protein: CATSSSDRGSEQYF. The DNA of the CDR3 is TGTGCCACCAGCAGTTCAGACAGGGGTAGCGAGCAGTACTTC. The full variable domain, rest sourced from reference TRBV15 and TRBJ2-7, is DAMVIQNPRYQVTQFGKPVTLSCSQTLNHNVMYWYQQKSSQAPKLLFHYYDKDFNNEADTPDNFQSRRPNTSFCFLDIRSPGLGDTAMYLCATSSSDRGSEQYFGPGTRLTVT.

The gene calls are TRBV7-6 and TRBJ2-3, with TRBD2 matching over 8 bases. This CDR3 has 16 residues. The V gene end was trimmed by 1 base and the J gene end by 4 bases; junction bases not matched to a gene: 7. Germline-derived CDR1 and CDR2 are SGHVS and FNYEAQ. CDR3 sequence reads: CASSLGGTRVADTQYF. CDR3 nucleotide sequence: TGTGCCAGCAGCTTAGGCGGGACTAGAGTCGCAGATACGCAGTATTTT.

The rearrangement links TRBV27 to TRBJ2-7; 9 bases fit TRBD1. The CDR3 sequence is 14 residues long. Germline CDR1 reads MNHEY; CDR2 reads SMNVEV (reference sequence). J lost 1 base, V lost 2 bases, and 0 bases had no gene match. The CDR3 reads CASSLGTGSYEQYF. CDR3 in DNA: TGTGCCAGCAGTTTAGGGACAGGGTCCTACGAGCAGTACTTC.

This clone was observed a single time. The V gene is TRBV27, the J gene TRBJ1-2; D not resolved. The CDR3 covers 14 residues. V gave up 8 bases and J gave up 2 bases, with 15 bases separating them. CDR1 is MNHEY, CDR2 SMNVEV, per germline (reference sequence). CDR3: CASGFGGMNYGYTF. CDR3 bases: TGTGCCAGCGGCTTCGGAGGGATGAACTATGGCTACACCTTC.

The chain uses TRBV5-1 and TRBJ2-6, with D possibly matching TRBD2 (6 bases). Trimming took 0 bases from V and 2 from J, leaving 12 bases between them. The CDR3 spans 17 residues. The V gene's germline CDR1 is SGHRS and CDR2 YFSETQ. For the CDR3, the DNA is TGCGCCAGCAGCTTGGAAATCCGCGGGACTGGGGCCAACGTCCTGACTTTC. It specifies CASSLEIRGTGANVLTF.

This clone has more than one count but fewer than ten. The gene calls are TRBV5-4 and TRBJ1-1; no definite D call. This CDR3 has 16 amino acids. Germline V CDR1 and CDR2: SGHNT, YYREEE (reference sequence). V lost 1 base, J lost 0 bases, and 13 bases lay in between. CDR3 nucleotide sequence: TGTGCCAGCAGCTTGTCTACAGAAGCAATGAACACTGAAGCTTTCTTT. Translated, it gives CASSLSTEAMNTEAFF.

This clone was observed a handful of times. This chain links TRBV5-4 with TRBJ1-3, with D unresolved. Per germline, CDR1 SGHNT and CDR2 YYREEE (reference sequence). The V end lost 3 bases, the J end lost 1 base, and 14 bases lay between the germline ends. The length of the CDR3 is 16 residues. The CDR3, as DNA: TGTGCCAGCAGCTACACCCACACCGGGTCTGGAAACACCATATATTTT. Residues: CASSYTHTGSGNTIYF.

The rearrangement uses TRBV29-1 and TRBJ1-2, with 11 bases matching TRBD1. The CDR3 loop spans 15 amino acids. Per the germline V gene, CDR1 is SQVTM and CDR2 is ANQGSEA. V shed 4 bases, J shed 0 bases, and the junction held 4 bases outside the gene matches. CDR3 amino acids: CSVGDRGYSNYGYTF. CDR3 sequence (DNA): TGCAGCGTTGGGGACAGGGGGTATTCTAACTATGGCTACACCTTC.

CDR3 DNA sequence: TGTGCCAGCAGCCCTCGGTTGGGACAGGATGCTAACTATGGCTACACCTTC. It yields the protein CASSPRLGQDANYGYTF. The gene calls are TRBV9 and TRBJ1-2, with 8 bases aligning to TRBD1. The CDR3 is 17 amino acids. V lost 4 bases and J lost 0; bases outside the gene matches: 11. CDR1 is SGDLS, CDR2 YYNGEE, per germline. Full variable domain (outside the CDR3, taken from reference TRBV9 and TRBJ1-2): DSGVTQTPKHLITATGQRVTLRCSPRSGDLSVYWYQQSLDQGLQFLIQYYNGEERAKGNILERFSAQQFPDLHSELNLSSLELGDSALYFCASSPRLGQDANYGYTFGSGTRLTVV.

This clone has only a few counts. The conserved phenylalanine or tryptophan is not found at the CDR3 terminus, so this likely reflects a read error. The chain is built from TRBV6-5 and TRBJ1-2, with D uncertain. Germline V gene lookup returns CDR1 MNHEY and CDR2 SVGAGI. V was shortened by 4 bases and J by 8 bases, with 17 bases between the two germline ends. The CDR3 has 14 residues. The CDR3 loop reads CASSFGDPFSGYTV. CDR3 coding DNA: TGTGCCAGCAGTTTTGGGGATCCCTTCAGCGGCTACACCGTC.

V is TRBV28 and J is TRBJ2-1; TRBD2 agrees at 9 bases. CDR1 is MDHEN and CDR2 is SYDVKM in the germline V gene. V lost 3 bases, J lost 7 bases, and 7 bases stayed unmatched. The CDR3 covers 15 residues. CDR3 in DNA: TGTGCCAGCAGTTTGGAGAGCGGGAGGTGGAATGAGCAGTTCTTC. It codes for CASSLESGRWNEQFF.

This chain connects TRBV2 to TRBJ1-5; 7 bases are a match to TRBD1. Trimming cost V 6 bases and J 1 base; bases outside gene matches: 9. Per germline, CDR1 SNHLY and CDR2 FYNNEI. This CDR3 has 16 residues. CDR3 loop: CASRDGGGRSNQPQHF. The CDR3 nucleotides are TGTGCCAGCAGAGACGGAGGGGGCCGGAGCAATCAGCCCCAGCATTTT.

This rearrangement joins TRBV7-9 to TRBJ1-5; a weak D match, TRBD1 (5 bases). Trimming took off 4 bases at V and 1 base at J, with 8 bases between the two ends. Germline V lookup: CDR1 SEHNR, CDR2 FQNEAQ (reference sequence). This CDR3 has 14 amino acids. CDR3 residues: CASSSDKSNQPQHF. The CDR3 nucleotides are TGTGCCAGCAGCTCGGACAAAAGCAATCAGCCCCAGCATTTT.

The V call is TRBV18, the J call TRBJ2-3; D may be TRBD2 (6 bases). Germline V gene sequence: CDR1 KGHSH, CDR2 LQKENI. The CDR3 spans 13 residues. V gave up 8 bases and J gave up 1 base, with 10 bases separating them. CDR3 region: CASLGSRTDTQYF. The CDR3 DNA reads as TGTGCCAGCCTCGGGAGCCGCACAGATACGCAGTATTTT.

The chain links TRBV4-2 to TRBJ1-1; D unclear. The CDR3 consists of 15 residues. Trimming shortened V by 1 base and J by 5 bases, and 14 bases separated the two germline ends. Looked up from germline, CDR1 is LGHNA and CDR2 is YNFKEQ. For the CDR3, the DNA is TGTGCCAGCAGCCAAGTCCATGAGGGAAGAACTGAAGCTTTCTTT. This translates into CASSQVHEGRTEAFF.

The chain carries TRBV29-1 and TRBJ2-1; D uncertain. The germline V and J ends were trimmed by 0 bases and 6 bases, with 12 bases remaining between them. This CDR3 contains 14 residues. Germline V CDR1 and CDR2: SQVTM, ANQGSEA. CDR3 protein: CSVEDLESRNEQFF. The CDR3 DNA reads TGCAGCGTTGAAGATCTAGAATCCCGCAATGAGCAGTTCTTC.

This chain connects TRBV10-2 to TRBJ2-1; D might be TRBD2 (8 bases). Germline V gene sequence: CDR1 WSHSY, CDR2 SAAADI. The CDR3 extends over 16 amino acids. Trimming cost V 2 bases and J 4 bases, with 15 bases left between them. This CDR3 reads CASSEVGRGRYNEQFF. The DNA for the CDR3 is TGCGCCAGCAGTGAGGTCGGGAGGGGGCGATACAATGAGCAGTTCTTC.